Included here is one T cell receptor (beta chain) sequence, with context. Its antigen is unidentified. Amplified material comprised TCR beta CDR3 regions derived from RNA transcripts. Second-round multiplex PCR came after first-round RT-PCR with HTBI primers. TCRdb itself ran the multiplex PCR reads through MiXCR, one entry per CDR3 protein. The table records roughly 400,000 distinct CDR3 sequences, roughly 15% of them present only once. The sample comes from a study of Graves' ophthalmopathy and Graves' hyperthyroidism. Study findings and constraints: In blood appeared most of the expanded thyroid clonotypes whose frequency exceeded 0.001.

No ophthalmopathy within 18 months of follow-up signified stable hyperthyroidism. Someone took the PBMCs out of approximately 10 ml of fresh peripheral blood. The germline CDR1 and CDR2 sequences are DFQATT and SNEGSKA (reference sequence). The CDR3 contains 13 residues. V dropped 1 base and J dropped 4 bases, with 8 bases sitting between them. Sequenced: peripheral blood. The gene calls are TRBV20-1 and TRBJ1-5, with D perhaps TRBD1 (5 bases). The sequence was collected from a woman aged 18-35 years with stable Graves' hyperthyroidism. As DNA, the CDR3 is TGCAGTGCTAGAGGGGGCTGGAATCAGCCCCAGCATTTT. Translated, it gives CSARGGWNQPQHF.